The 22 T cell receptor beta chains given below trace back to one sample, sequenced in a study of identical twins. TCRdb used MiXCR to reprocess the 5' RACE reads, holding one entry per CDR3 protein. Here the sample spans 570,000 or so distinct CDR3 sequences, 9.5% to 10% being singletons. These records were also assigned to another study, of yellow fever vaccine responses in identical twins.

The sequenced sample consisted of PBMCs. These receptors all stem from a woman aged 18-29 years in good health.

This chain uses TRBV11-1 with TRBJ2-5, with 9 bases fitting TRBD1. Germline loops: CDR1 SGHAT, CDR2 FQDESV (reference sequence). V trimming: 2 bases; J trimming: 4 bases; junction bases outside the gene matches: 17. The CDR3 is 19 amino acids. CDR3 bases: TGTGCCAGCAGCTTATTCCTCAATGGGGACAGGGAAGACCCAGAGACCCAGTACTTC. Translated, it gives CASSLFLNGDREDPETQYF.

This clonotype was detected ten times or more. This chain links TRBV5-1 with TRBJ1-1; the match to TRBD1 covers 10 bases. The CDR3 sequence is 16 residues long. The junction had 10 bases not matched to a gene; V was cut back by 6 bases and J by 2 bases. From germline, CDR1 is SGHRS and CDR2 YFSETQ. The CDR3 bases are TGCGCCAGCAAAGAGACAGGGGGCGCGGGAAACACTGAAGCTTTCTTT. It encodes CASKETGGAGNTEAFF. Combining the CDR3 with reference TRBV5-1 and TRBJ1-1 gives the whole variable domain KAGVTQTPRYLIKTRGQQVTLSCSPISGHRSVSWYQQTPGQGLQFLFEYFSETQRNKGNFPGRFSGRQFSNSRSEMNVSTLELGDSALYLCASKETGGAGNTEAFFGQGTRLTVV.

In this sample, this clonotype turned up many times. The rearrangement joins TRBV5-1 to TRBJ2-4; D is unresolved. Germline CDR1 SGHRS, CDR2 YFSETQ. V dropped 0 bases and J dropped 0 bases, with 7 bases sitting between them. This CDR3 region has 15 residues. For the CDR3, the DNA is TGCGCCAGCAGCTTGGAACCACTAGCCAAAAACATTCAGTACTTC. Its translation is CASSLEPLAKNIQYF.

This clonotype was seen repeatedly, ten times or more. The V and J genes are TRBV3-1 and TRBJ2-3, with D perhaps being TRBD1 or TRBD2 (6 bases each). CDR1 LGHDT and CDR2 YNNKEL come from the germline V gene (reference sequence). V lost 3 bases, J lost 7 bases, and 14 bases lay in between. The CDR3 length is 14 residues. The CDR3 coding sequence is TGTGCCAGCAGCCAGTCGGGGGCCCCGCATACGCAGTATTTT. This gives the protein CASSQSGAPHTQYF.

This clonotype came up many times. The chain combines TRBV7-9 with TRBJ2-1; D is unclear. The CDR3 is 13 residues long. Germline CDR1 reads SEHNR; CDR2 reads FQNEAQ (reference sequence). V was trimmed by 4 bases and J by 6 bases, leaving 10 bases between them. CDR3 region: CASSSGRANEQFF. The CDR3 coding sequence is TGTGCCAGCAGCTCAGGCCGAGCCAATGAGCAGTTCTTC.

This clonotype has only a few counts. The gene calls are TRBV5-1 and TRBJ2-7; D possibly corresponds to TRBD2 (6 bases). V was clipped by 2 bases and J by 6 bases, with 15 bases between them. Germline CDR1 reads SGHRS; CDR2 reads YFSETQ. The CDR3 sequence is 14 residues long. The CDR3 loop reads CASSFIRGGSEQYF. CDR3 nucleotides: TGCGCCAGCAGCTTTATAAGAGGAGGGTCCGAGCAGTACTTC.

The chain couples TRBV19 to TRBJ2-5; no firm D call. The CDR3 sequence is 13 residues long. V lost 5 bases and J lost 5, with 12 bases in between. The V gene's germline CDR1 is LNHDA and CDR2 SQIVND (reference sequence). The CDR3 DNA sequence: TGTGCCAGTAGTCCTGGTTTTCAGGAGACCCAGTACTTC. It codes for CASSPGFQETQYF. Based on the CDR3 plus reference TRBV19 and TRBJ2-5, the full variable domain is DGGITQSPKYLFRKEGQNVTLSCEQNLNHDAMYWYRQDPGQGLRLIYYSQIVNDFQKGDIAEGYSVSREKKESFPLTVTSAQKNPTAFYLCASSPGFQETQYFGPGTRLLVL.

This clonotype was found a few times. V and J are TRBV20-1 and TRBJ2-2, with D possibly matching TRBD1 (5 bases). The CDR3 covers 13 residues. V was shortened by 6 bases and J by 5 bases, with 13 bases between the two germline ends. Germline assignment: CDR1 DFQATT and CDR2 SNEGSKA (reference sequence). In DNA, the CDR3 is TGCAGTGCCACCCTGGGGCAAACCGGGGAGCTGTTTTTT. Amino acids: CSATLGQTGELFF.

This clonotype showed up just a few times. The chain joins TRBV5-1 to TRBJ2-7; 9 bases are shared with TRBD1. The ends lost 4 bases at V and 5 bases at J; junction bases unmatched: 7. CDR1 is SGHRS and CDR2 is YFSETQ in the germline V gene. This CDR3 spans 14 amino acids. The CDR3 is CASSLRDREHEQYF. The CDR3 DNA sequence: TGCGCCAGCAGCCTCCGGGACAGGGAACACGAGCAGTACTTC.

This clonotype was picked up a small number of times. The genes are TRBV7-9 and TRBJ2-3; 10 bases are a match to TRBD2. V lost 4 bases and J lost 3; bases outside the gene matches: 7. The CDR3 covers 16 residues. Per germline, CDR1 SEHNR and CDR2 FQNEAQ (reference sequence). Here the CDR3 reads CASSSGTSVRTDTQYF. CDR3 coding DNA: TGTGCCAGCAGCTCCGGGACTAGCGTGCGAACAGATACGCAGTATTTT.

This clonotype was detected ten times or more. CDR3 DNA: TGTGCCAGCAGGGGACAGACCACAACCGAGCAGTACTTC. This codes for CASRGQTTTEQYF. The genes are TRBV2 and TRBJ2-7; 7 bases agree with TRBD1. After removal of 6 bases from V and 6 bases from J, the junction contained 8 bases not matched to a gene. CDR1 and CDR2 (germline): SNHLY, FYNNEI. The CDR3 has 13 residues.

This clonotype showed up many times. The chain links TRBV7-2 to TRBJ2-3; D gene uncertain. CDR3 length: 16 amino acids. The germline gives CDR1 SGHTA, CDR2 FQGNSA. Trimming left V 5 bases short and J 0 bases short, with 15 bases between. CDR3 region: CASSPPARMSTDTQYF. The CDR3 region has the DNA TGTGCCAGCAGCCCCCCGGCACGGATGAGCACAGATACGCAGTATTTT. Full variable domain (outside the CDR3, taken from reference TRBV7-2 and TRBJ2-3): GAGVSQSPSNKVTEKGKDVELRCDPISGHTALYWYRQSLGQGLEFLIYFQGNSAPDKSGLPSDRFSAERTGGSVSTLTIQRTQQEDSAVYLCASSPPARMSTDTQYFGPGTRLTVL.

This chain links TRBV4-3 with TRBJ2-3; D is ambiguous. V was cut by 4 bases and J by 8 bases, with 7 bases left in between. Germline CDR1 and CDR2: LGHNA and YSLEER. The CDR3 spans 11 residues. CDR3 sequence: CASSPRGTQYF. CDR3 coding DNA: TGCGCCAGCAGCCCCCGCGGTACGCAGTATTTT.

The sample holds many counts of this clonotype. The CDR3 is CASSTGTGGNEQFF. Written as DNA, the CDR3 is TGCGCCAGTAGTACCGGGACAGGGGGTAATGAGCAGTTCTTC. The J gene is TRBJ2-1, the V gene TRBV10-1, with 11 positions matching TRBD1. The ends lost 9 bases at V and 7 bases at J; junction bases unmatched: 8. Germline CDR1 reads WNHNN; CDR2 reads SYGVQD (reference sequence). The CDR3 length is 14 residues.

This clonotype has ten or more counts. This chain links TRBV10-3 with TRBJ2-3; TRBD2 matches 9 bases. Trimming removed 6 bases from V and 4 bases from J; junction bases left unmatched: 20. This CDR3 comprises 19 residues. The V gene's germline CDR1 is ENHRY and CDR2 SYGVKD. CDR3 sequence (DNA): TGTGCCATCAGGGAACTACGACCGCGGTCTAGCGGGGTGGCAGATACGCAGTATTTT. Its translation: CAIRELRPRSSGVADTQYF.

This clonotype was seen repeatedly, ten times or more. This sequence joins TRBV12-3 or TRBV12-4 and TRBJ2-1; D perhaps matches TRBD2 (5 bases). The CDR3 is 13 amino acids. Trimming pared 6 bases from V and 10 bases from J, leaving 16 bases between. CDR3 amino acids: CASRHPTSLEQFF. DNA of the CDR3: TGTGCCAGCAGACACCCAACTAGTTTGGAGCAGTTCTTC.

This clonotype came up a few times. V is TRBV24-1 and J is TRBJ2-2, with D possibly being TRBD2 (6 bases). V lost 1 base to trimming and J lost 5 bases, with 10 bases between them. The CDR3 runs 15 residues. Germline loops: CDR1 KGHDR, CDR2 SFDVKD. CDR3 nucleotide sequence: TGTGCCACCAGTGATTTTCCGGAGGGAACCGGGGAGCTGTTTTTT. Its protein is CATSDFPEGTGELFF.

This clonotype was counted a few times. The chain joins TRBV5-1 to TRBJ2-1, with D uncertain. V was cut by 1 base and J by 0 bases, with 11 bases left in between. Germline CDR1 is SGHRS and CDR2 is YFSETQ. The CDR3 runs 16 residues. The CDR3 DNA is TGCGCCAGCAGCTTGCTCCCGACGAGCTCCTACAATGAGCAGTTCTTC. The encoded protein is CASSLLPTSSYNEQFF.

This clonotype was seen ten or more times. The chain is built from TRBV7-2 and TRBJ2-1, with 7 bases that match TRBD2. The J segment lost 4 bases and the V segment lost 3 bases, leaving 6 bases of the junction unmatched. The CDR3 is 15 amino acids. CDR1 and CDR2 (germline): SGHTA, FQGNSA. The CDR3 coding sequence is TGTGCCAGCAGCTTTAGCGGGCGGGTTTACAATGAGCAGTTCTTC. Protein: CASSFSGRVYNEQFF.

The rearrangement joins TRBV15 to TRBJ1-3, with unresolved D. The germline V and J ends were trimmed by 2 bases and 0 bases, with 8 bases remaining between them. Germline CDR1 LNHNV, CDR2 YYDKDF (reference sequence). The length of the CDR3 is 15 residues. The CDR3 bases are TGTGCCACCAGCAGAAGAGGAAACTCTGGAAACACCATATATTTT. It specifies CATSRRGNSGNTIYF.

At least ten counts were recorded for this clonotype. The rearrangement joins TRBV6-1 to TRBJ1-1; no clear D gene. Trimming stripped 5 bases from V and 1 base from J, with 14 bases between. The CDR3 is 15 residues long. Germline V gives CDR1 MNHNS, CDR2 SASEGT. CDR3 sequence reads: CASSRLSLENTEAFF. CDR3 bases: TGTGCCAGCAGTCGCCTGTCTTTAGAGAACACTGAAGCTTTCTTT.

This clonotype was recorded at least ten times. J is TRBJ2-7 and V is TRBV11-2; D is tentatively TRBD1 or TRBD2 (6 bases each). V gave up 1 base and J gave up 0 bases, with 16 bases separating them. CDR1 and CDR2 from the germline V gene are SGHAT and FQNNGV. This CDR3 region has 17 residues. CDR3 sequence reads: CASSLVGGRFPSYEQYF. The CDR3 nucleotides are TGTGCCAGCAGCTTAGTAGGGGGGAGGTTCCCCTCCTACGAGCAGTACTTC.